A single sample is the source of the 23 T cell receptor beta chains below, sequenced in a study of Graves' ophthalmopathy and Graves' hyperthyroidism (dated by TCRdb to about 2018). This sample was sequenced with an Illumina HiSeq 2000. For repertoire sequencing, the TCR beta CDR3 regions were amplified from RNA transcripts. HTBI primers and the Qiagen OneStep RT-PCR kit were used in a first-round RT-PCR, which was followed by a second-round multiplex PCR, size selection and purification. TCRdb trimmed the raw reads at Q25, called clones with MiXCR and kept productive beta chains. For every CDR3 protein sequence, its rows merge into one entry that carries the most common genes and DNA. Present in this sample are approximately 700,000 distinct CDR3 sequences, 35% to 50% of which were seen just once. Of the sample, more than 3% is held by the ten largest clones. Sequenced material: peripheral blood. The origin of the receptors is an adult man with Graves' ophthalmopathy.

There are many counts of this clonotype. J is TRBJ2-7 and V is TRBV10-1, with 10 bases identical to TRBD2. CDR1 is WNHNN and CDR2 is SYGVQD in the germline V gene (reference sequence). V gave up 8 bases and J gave up 2 bases; unmatched junction bases: 12. The CDR3 spans 16 residues. CDR3: CASGGGGLALTYEQYF. As DNA, the CDR3 is TGCGCCAGCGGAGGGGGGGGACTAGCGCTTACCTACGAGCAGTACTTC.

In its sample, this clonotype was seen a few times. V and J are TRBV20-1 and TRBJ2-7; D possibly matches TRBD1 or TRBD2 (6 bases each). The V and J ends lost 3 bases and 6 bases respectively, with 18 bases between them. CDR3 length: 14 residues. Germline lookup yields CDR1 DFQATT and CDR2 SNEGSKA (reference sequence). CDR3 region: CSASSLGGRPEQYF. The CDR3 DNA is TGCAGTGCTAGCAGTCTGGGGGGCAGACCCGAGCAGTACTTC.

This clonotype occurred many times. The chain uses TRBV7-3 and TRBJ1-5, with D unclear. The V end lost 5 bases, the J end lost 7 bases, and 12 bases lay between the germline ends. The CDR3 has 13 residues. CDR1 and CDR2 (germline): SGHTA, FQGTGA. The CDR3 DNA sequence: TGTGCCAGCAGCAAGTGGGGTGGACAGCCCCAGCATTTT. This gives the protein CASSKWGGQPQHF.

V gene TRBV29-1 combines with J gene TRBJ1-2; a weak D match, TRBD1 (6 bases). The CDR3 has 14 residues. Germline CDR1 and CDR2: SQVTM and ANQGSEA. The V and J ends lost 5 bases and 4 bases respectively, with 17 bases between them. DNA for the CDR3: TGCAGCGTTCCGGGGGCCTTAAAGGGCTATGGCTACACCTTC. This gives the protein CSVPGALKGYGYTF.

This clonotype was seen ten or more times. The chain employs TRBV25-1 and TRBJ1-2, with TRBD1 matching over 9 bases. The germline gives CDR1 MGHDK, CDR2 SYGVNS. V shed 5 bases and J 4 bases; nucleotides not matched to a gene: 5. This CDR3 comprises 14 residues. The CDR3 here is CASSHTGGTYGYTF. The CDR3 DNA is TGTGCCAGCAGTCACACAGGGGGCACCTATGGCTACACCTTC.

This clonotype has a count of ten or more. This chain uses TRBV7-9 with TRBJ1-2, with 9 bases fitting TRBD1. Germline V gene sequence: CDR1 SEHNR, CDR2 FQNEAQ (reference sequence). The CDR3 has 14 residues. Trimming cost V 5 bases and J 2 bases; bases outside gene matches: 3. As DNA, the CDR3 is TGTGCCAGCAGCAAAGGACAGGGGAACTATGGCTACACCTTC. It translates to CASSKGQGNYGYTF. The whole variable domain, filled in from reference TRBV7-9 and TRBJ1-2, reads DTGVSQNPRHKITKRGQNVTFRCDPISEHNRLYWYRQTLGQGPEFLTYFQNEAQLEKSRLLSDRFSAERPKGSFSTLEIQRTEQGDSAMYLCASSKGQGNYGYTFGSGTRLTVV.

V usage is TRBV7-2 and J usage is TRBJ2-5; 14 bases fit TRBD2. This CDR3 is built from 17 residues. Germline CDR1 and CDR2: SGHTA and FQGNSA. V was clipped by 7 bases and J by 5 bases; unmatched bases: 12. The CDR3 loop is CASNPGLAGVTGETQYF. CDR3 nucleotide sequence: TGTGCCAGCAACCCGGGACTAGCGGGAGTCACCGGGGAGACCCAGTACTTC.

This chain uses TRBV10-3 with TRBJ1-4; 8 bases are shared with TRBD1. The CDR3 is made up of 19 amino acids. Trimming took 10 bases from V and 8 from J; bases not matched to a gene: 27. The germline V gene has CDR1 ENHRY and CDR2 SYGVKD. CDR3 in amino acids: CASISGGGQALIRSEKLFF. Here the CDR3 DNA reads TGTGCCAGCATCAGTGGGGGGGGACAGGCCCTCATACGATCCGAAAAACTGTTTTTT.

As to this clonotype: A much larger clone lies a single base off, so this may be a read error. This sequence joins TRBV12-3 or TRBV12-4 and TRBJ1-1, with D maybe TRBD1 (5 bases). The CDR3 runs 12 residues. V was cut by 6 bases and J by 9 bases, with 14 bases left in between. As DNA, the CDR3 is TGTGCCAGCAGCCGCTGGGGACGTAAAGCTTTCTTT. It codes for CASSRWGRKAFF.

The rearrangement links TRBV9 to TRBJ1-4; D gene uncertain. The CDR3 is 13 amino acids. V lost 4 bases and J 8 bases, leaving 12 bases between the germline ends. Germline CDR1 reads SGDLS; CDR2 reads YYNGEE. In DNA, the CDR3 is TGTGCCAGCAGCTTAGAATGCGGGGAAAAACTGTTTTTT. Protein sequence: CASSLECGEKLFF.

In its sample, this clonotype was seen many times. The chain recombines TRBV19 with TRBJ1-2, with TRBD1 identical over 7 bases. This CDR3 is 12 amino acids long. Germline CDR1 and CDR2: LNHDA and SQIVND (reference sequence). Trimming removed 10 bases from V and 4 bases from J; junction bases left unmatched: 6. CDR3 in DNA: TGTGCCACTACAGGGGAGGCCTATGGCTACACCTTC. This translates into CATTGEAYGYTF.

This clonotype showed up many times. The chain recombines TRBV5-1 with TRBJ2-2; D not certain. V lost 4 bases and J lost 6, with 7 bases in between. This CDR3 region has 12 residues. Germline values: CDR1 SGHRS, CDR2 YFSETQ. CDR3 nucleotides: TGCGCCAGCAGCCGGAGTCCCGGGGAGCTGTTTTTT. It codes for CASSRSPGELFF.

On this clonotype: A much larger clone differs by one base, so this may be a read error. The gene calls are TRBV5-1 and TRBJ2-7; no clear D. Trimming removed 4 bases at V and 2 bases at J, with 13 bases between. Germline V gene data show CDR1 as SGHRS and CDR2 as YFSETQ. This CDR3 is built from 14 residues. The CDR3: CASSPLNRTYEQYF. CDR3 in DNA: TGCGCCAGCAGCCCCCTTAACAGAACCTACGAGCAGTACTTC.

This clonotype has at least ten counts. J is TRBJ1-6 and V is TRBV5-1; D unclear. This CDR3 region has 14 residues. V lost 0 bases and J 6 bases, leaving 7 bases between the germline ends. CDR1 and CDR2 from the germline V gene are SGHRS and YFSETQ. DNA of the CDR3: TGCGCCAGCAGCTTGGACAGCCCTAATTCACCCCTCCACTTT. It yields the protein CASSLDSPNSPLHF.

There are a few counts of this clonotype. The junction differs from germline at one of its ends, possibly a read error. The rearrangement joins TRBV7-9 to TRBJ2-2; 7 bases are a match to TRBD1. The CDR3 has 15 residues. The germline gives CDR1 SEHNR, CDR2 FQNEAQ (reference sequence). The CDR3 loop is CASSKTGALTGELFF. The CDR3 DNA reads as TGTGCTAGCAGCAAAACAGGGGCCCTCACCGGGGAGCTGTTTTTT.

In regard to this clonotype: A clone one base away is much larger, so this may be a read error. CDR3 nucleotide sequence: TGTGCCAGCAGTTACAGGGAGAAGCAGTGCTTC. This gives the protein CASSYREKQCF. The V call is TRBV7-6, the J call TRBJ2-7; TRBD1 is a possible D gene (6 bases). Looked up from germline, CDR1 is SGHVS and CDR2 is FNYEAQ. The length of the CDR3 is 11 residues.

Turning to this clonotype: A much larger clone differs from this one at a single base, so this may be a read error. V gene TRBV7-9 combines with J gene TRBJ2-5, with 10 bases matching TRBD2. This CDR3 is 15 amino acids long. CDR1 and CDR2 (germline): SEHNR, FQNEAQ (reference sequence). V trimming: 4 bases; J trimming: 4 bases; junction bases outside the gene matches: 6. The CDR3: CASSYSSGGGETQYF. The CDR3 nucleotides read TGTGCCAGCAGCTACTCTAGCGGGGGAGGAGAGACCCAGTACTTC.

V gene TRBV15 combines with J gene TRBJ2-7; D uncertain. The V and J ends lost 6 bases and 2 bases respectively, with 8 bases between them. Germline V gene lookup returns CDR1 LNHNV and CDR2 YYDKDF (reference sequence). There are 12 residues in the CDR3. CDR3 region: CATRDGAYEQYF. The CDR3 DNA follows: TGTGCCACCAGAGACGGTGCCTACGAGCAGTACTTC.

The genes are TRBV11-3 and TRBJ1-5, with 10 bases identical to TRBD1. Looked up from germline, CDR1 is SGHNT and CDR2 is YENEEA. The V and J ends lost 1 base and 4 bases, in that order; junction bases with no gene match: 10. This CDR3 is 18 amino acids long. Written as DNA, the CDR3 is TGTGCCAGCAGCTTAGGTCCGCGGGACAGGGGCAATAATCAGCCCCAGCATTTT. Its protein product is CASSLGPRDRGNNQPQHF.

The rearrangement links TRBV19 to TRBJ2-6, with 7 positions matching TRBD1. CDR1 LNHDA and CDR2 SQIVND come from the germline V gene (reference sequence). The CDR3 has 18 residues. The V segment lost 11 bases and the J segment 3 bases; nucleotides outside the gene matches: 19. The CDR3 loop is CAWSFRTGIPHGANVLTF. The CDR3 DNA sequence: TGTGCCTGGAGTTTCAGGACAGGTATCCCCCATGGGGCCAACGTCCTGACTTTC.

This clonotype was detected only a few times. The gene calls are TRBV4-1 and TRBJ1-2; D might be TRBD1 (5 bases). In germline, CDR1 is MGHRA, CDR2 YSYEKL. The CDR3 runs 17 residues. V was cut by 0 bases and J by 4 bases, with 18 bases left in between. The CDR3 DNA is TGCGCCAGCAGCCAAGAACCCAGCTCCCATGGGGCCTATGGCTACACCTTC. This codes for CASSQEPSSHGAYGYTF.

This clonotype appeared a single time. A much larger clone differs by one base, so this may be a read error. The conserved phenylalanine or tryptophan is not found at the CDR3 terminus, so this likely reflects a read error. This chain links TRBV5-1 with TRBJ1-5; no definite D call. V was clipped by 0 bases and J by 12 bases, with 19 bases between them. CDR3 length: 15 amino acids. Per germline, CDR1 SGHRS and CDR2 YFSETQ. The CDR3: CASSLARNHKSVQHS. Written as DNA, the CDR3 is TGCGCCAGCAGCTTGGCAAGAAATCACAAATCAGTCCAGCATTCT.

This clonotype was seen a few times. This chain connects TRBV3-1 to TRBJ1-5, with D unclear. CDR3 length: 15 residues. Germline loops: CDR1 LGHDT, CDR2 YNNKEL (reference sequence). The germline V and J ends were trimmed by 0 bases and 4 bases, with 10 bases remaining between them. CDR3 DNA sequence: TGTGCCAGCAGCCAAGATGGAGGCACTAATCAGCCCCAGCATTTT. Amino acids: CASSQDGGTNQPQHF.